Each of the 2 T cell receptor beta chains below was sequenced from the same sample in a study of CXCR3-negative and CXCR3-positive naive CD8 T cells. Each TRB cDNA library was prepared by 5' RACE (with UMI labels). TCRdb reworked the 5' RACE reads into one entry per CDR3 protein, no DNA. The repertoire table contains over 70,000 distinct CDR3 sequences. The specimen was naive CXCR3- CD8+ T cells from blood. This sample's subset: CD45RO-CCR7+CD27+CD95- naive CD8+ T cells lacking CXCR3 (TNR3-). These receptors all come from a human donor in good health. Some clones in this sample may be carry-over from other donors' samples.

The gene calls are TRBV28 and TRBJ2-7. CDR3 size: 16 residues. Germline V gene lookup returns CDR1 MDHEN and CDR2 SYDVKM. This CDR3 reads CASRGSFTTLSYEQYF.

The chain combines TRBV14 with TRBJ1-2; TCRdb outputs TRBD1, but without DNA this stays unchecked. The length of the CDR3 is 15 residues. Germline CDR1 and CDR2: SGHDN and FVKESK. The CDR3 region is CASSHEKTVNYGYTF.